The clone carrying this T cell receptor beta chain was seen ten or more times. Antigen: not known. This entry is derived from a study of regulatory T cells in long-lasting Graves disease. Specified time point: newly diagnosed GD, antithyroid drugs for less than 3 months. From PBMCs, RNA was extracted and then used to make the TCR library. Study-level results: The study found lower TCR diversity in persistent Graves' patients than in newly diagnosed ones.

After removal of 5 bases from V and 3 bases from J, the junction contained 3 bases not matched to a gene. Looked up from germline, CDR1 is MNHEY and CDR2 is SVGEGT. The CDR3 is 15 amino acids. CDR3 regions were amplified by Arm-PCR using iRepertoire HTBI primers to build TCR beta libraries. From the multiplex PCR reads, TCRdb called clonotypes with MiXCR, one entry per CDR3 protein. The sample contains 250,000 to 300,000 distinct CDR3 sequences, 15% to 20% of which appear only once. The same data also went into a second study, on T cells in Graves' hyperthyroidism and ophthalmopathy. In that study: First-round RT-PCR with HTBI primers amplified the TCR CDR3 region. Before onset, ophthalmopathy was predicted by the model a median about six months earlier.

This TCR derives from a young woman with Graves disease. Sample: peripheral blood mononuclear cells (PBMCs), taken at new diagnosis, from a patient treated with antithyroid drugs. This chain links TRBV6-2 or TRBV6-3 with TRBJ2-7, with 14 bases that match TRBD2. The DNA of the CDR3 is TGTGCCAGCAGTGACGGACTAGCGGGGGGCTACGAGCAGTACTTC. This gives the protein CASSDGLAGGYEQYF.